This record concerns one TCR beta chain sequence. This sample stems from a study of technical replicates of blood from several donors. Here immunoSEQ multiplex PCR was the method, and the copy in TCRdb shows in-frame clones only, minus some. The repertoire holds 80,000 or so clones, with approximately 94% as singletons. This CDR3 region has 15 residues. Per the germline V gene, CDR1 is SNHLY and CDR2 is FYNNEI. The V gene end was trimmed by 1 base and the J gene end by 3 bases; junction bases not matched to a gene: 6. The specimen sequenced was T cells isolated from PBMCs. V and J are TRBV2 and TRBJ2-7; 7 bases are shared with TRBD1. This receptor was taken from a human donor in good health. CDR3 in amino acids: CASSEDPGQYYEQYF. DNA of the CDR3: TGTGCCAGCAGTGAAGATCCGGGACAGTACTACGAGCAGTACTTC. The entire variable domain, with the rest obtained from reference TRBV2 and TRBJ2-7, is as follows: EPEVTQTPSHQVTQMGQEVILRCVPISNHLYFYWYRQILGQKVEFLVSFYNNEISEKSEIFDDQFSVERPDGSNFTLKIRSTKLEDSAMYFCASSEDPGQYYEQYFGPGTRLTVT.